Below, 18 T cell receptor beta chains from the same sample are listed, as sequenced in a study of T cell responses to AZD1222 COVID-19 vaccine (dated by TCRdb to the early 2020s). This specimen's time point label, interpreted: about 28 days (+/-7) after the second vaccine dose. The library was produced with the immunoSEQ multiplex PCR assay. In its TCRdb copy, this immuneACCESS table keeps in-frame sequences only and misses some clones. Where compared with another copy, unresolved V genes explain less than half of these, and the others have no known cause. The sample contains some 200,000 clones, roughly nine tenths of them found a single time. Of the sample, roughly 3.5% falls within the top ten clones. This specimen was peripheral blood, taken 28 days after the second AZD1222 dose. The receptors shown here come from an adult who received the AZD1222 COVID-19 vaccine.

The chain recombines TRBV7-8 with TRBJ2-2; tentatively, D is TRBD1 (6 bases). The CDR3 totals 14 residues. Trimming took off 5 bases at V and 0 bases at J, with 7 bases between the two ends. CDR1 is SGHVS, CDR2 FQNEAQ, per germline. CDR3 protein: CASSRGTNTGELFF. In DNA, the CDR3 is TGTGCCAGCAGCAGGGGGACGAACACCGGGGAGCTGTTTTTT.

The rearrangement joins TRBV7-2 to TRBJ2-7; 10 bases align to TRBD2. This CDR3 has 15 amino acids. The trim removed 5 bases at V and 3 bases at J, leaving 7 bases unmatched. CDR1 and CDR2 (germline): SGHTA, FQGNSA. The CDR3 DNA follows: TGTGCCAGCAGCCCGGGGGGACTAGCGCTCTACGAGCAGTACTTC. Protein sequence: CASSPGGLALYEQYF.

V and J are TRBV5-1 and TRBJ2-3; D may be TRBD2 (6 bases). Trimming pared 0 bases from V and 2 bases from J, leaving 16 bases between. CDR3 length: 17 amino acids. The germline CDR1 and CDR2 sequences are SGHRS and YFSETQ. The CDR3 here is CASSLAPGGPLTDTQYF. CDR3 sequence (DNA): TGCGCCAGCAGCTTGGCCCCCGGGGGTCCTCTCACAGATACGCAGTATTTT.

The chain links TRBV30 to TRBJ2-1, with 9 bases fitting TRBD2. Germline V CDR1 and CDR2: GTSNPN, SVGIG (reference sequence). CDR3 length: 16 residues. The V segment lost 1 base and the J segment 2 bases; nucleotides outside the gene matches: 6. The CDR3: CAWSGFAGGAYNEQFF. The CDR3 DNA is TGTGCCTGGAGTGGTTTTGCGGGAGGGGCCTACAATGAGCAGTTCTTC. Full variable domain (rest looked up from reference TRBV30 and TRBJ2-1): SQTIHQWPATLVQPVGSPLSLECTVEGTSNPNLYWYRQAAGRGLQLLFYSVGIGQISSEVPQNLSASRPQDRQFILSSKKLLLSDSGFYLCAWSGFAGGAYNEQFFGPGTRLTVL.

The chain couples TRBV5-1 to TRBJ1-1; a weak D match, TRBD1 (6 bases). The CDR3 is 13 amino acids. V lost 4 bases and J lost 8, with 15 bases in between. Germline V gene lookup returns CDR1 SGHRS and CDR2 YFSETQ. The CDR3 region is CASSVSGAQEAFF. The CDR3 bases are TGCGCCAGCAGCGTATCGGGGGCGCAGGAAGCTTTCTTT. The variable domain in full, completed from reference TRBV5-1 and TRBJ1-1, reads KAGVTQTPRYLIKTRGQQVTLSCSPISGHRSVSWYQQTPGQGLQFLFEYFSETQRNKGNFPGRFSGRQFSNSRSEMNVSTLELGDSALYLCASSVSGAQEAFFGQGTRLTVV.

This clone has only one observation. The rearrangement joins TRBV5-6 to TRBJ1-4; D call uncertain. From germline, CDR1 is SGHDT and CDR2 YYEEEE. The V end lost 4 bases, the J end lost 8 bases, and 15 bases lay between the germline ends. This CDR3 contains 14 residues. DNA for the CDR3: TGTGCCAGCAGCCAGATCTCGAGCAAGGAAAAACTGTTTTTT. It encodes CASSQISSKEKLFF.

V and J are TRBV28 and TRBJ1-4; D is undetermined. Germline lookup yields CDR1 MDHEN and CDR2 SYDVKM. V dropped 1 base and J dropped 5 bases, with 8 bases sitting between them. This CDR3 contains 14 residues. Here the CDR3 reads CASSLSQMNEKLFF. CDR3 coding DNA: TGTGCCAGCAGTTTATCCCAGATGAATGAAAAACTGTTTTTT.

The chain joins TRBV5-1 to TRBJ2-1, with TRBD1 matching over 8 bases. J lost 5 bases, V lost 3 bases, and 4 bases had no gene match. CDR1 is SGHRS, CDR2 YFSETQ, per germline. The CDR3 is 14 residues long. DNA of the CDR3: TGCGCCAGCAGCTCCGGGACAGGCCACAATGAGCAGTTCTTC. Amino acid sequence: CASSSGTGHNEQFF.

This chain connects TRBV27 to TRBJ2-2; TRBD1 aligns across 9 bases. The germline gives CDR1 MNHEY, CDR2 SMNVEV (reference sequence). The CDR3 runs to 15 residues. The J segment lost 6 bases and the V segment lost 4 bases, leaving 6 bases of the junction unmatched. The CDR3 nucleotides read TGTGCCAGCAGTTCACAGGGGGCCCTTTCCGGGGAGCTGTTTTTT. This gives the protein CASSSQGALSGELFF.

The chain has TRBV10-1 and TRBJ2-7; 10 bases are shared with TRBD2. Trimming cost V 0 bases and J 3 bases; bases outside gene matches: 8. The CDR3 is 17 amino acids. Germline loops: CDR1 WNHNN, CDR2 SYGVQD (reference sequence). The CDR3 loop is CASSESTHSGRFYEQYF. CDR3 sequence (DNA): TGCGCCAGCAGTGAGTCGACTCATAGCGGGAGGTTCTACGAGCAGTACTTC.

The chain has TRBV6-6 and TRBJ1-4; D unclear. This CDR3 comprises 11 residues. Trimming stripped 8 bases from V and 7 bases from J, with 8 bases between. CDR1 is MNHNY, CDR2 SVGAGI, per germline (reference sequence). In DNA form, the CDR3 reads TGTGCCAGCGAAGGCGGTGAAAAACTGTTTTTT. Residues: CASEGGEKLFF.

The V and J genes are TRBV5-1 and TRBJ2-5; D uncertain. Trimming took off 2 bases at V and 2 bases at J, with 16 bases between the two ends. The germline gives CDR1 SGHRS, CDR2 YFSETQ. The CDR3 is made up of 16 amino acids. CDR3: CASSFLTVLSQETQYF. CDR3 DNA sequence: TGCGCCAGCAGCTTCCTCACGGTTCTGTCGCAAGAGACCCAGTACTTC.

The gene calls are TRBV5-4 and TRBJ1-3; 9 bases line up with TRBD1. V dropped 0 bases and J dropped 4; count of bases not matched to a gene: 8. Germline V gene lookup returns CDR1 SGHNT and CDR2 YYREEE (reference sequence). The CDR3 is 17 amino acids. The CDR3 sequence is CASSLGGRTGEGNTIYF. CDR3 coding DNA: TGTGCCAGCAGCTTGGGTGGACGGACAGGGGAAGGAAACACCATATATTTT.

CDR3 DNA: TGTGCCAGCAGTTTATCCGGGTCCTACTATGGCTACACCTTC. Protein: CASSLSGSYYGYTF. The V gene is TRBV27, the J gene TRBJ1-2; D not resolved. Germline V gene data show CDR1 as MNHEY and CDR2 as SMNVEV (reference sequence). Trimming removed 0 bases from V and 3 bases from J, with 8 bases in between. The CDR3 loop spans 14 amino acids.

This clone was recorded once. This chain uses TRBV14 with TRBJ1-4; weak D call: TRBD1 (5 bases). The CDR3 is 15 residues long. The V end lost 4 bases, the J end lost 10 bases, and 19 bases lay between the germline ends. Looked up from germline, CDR1 is SGHDN and CDR2 is FVKESK. As DNA, the CDR3 is TGTGCCAGCAGCCGGTCTCCCGGGACTTGGGGAAAACTGTTTTTT. Its protein product is CASSRSPGTWGKLFF.

The V gene is TRBV28, the J gene TRBJ1-6, with D unclear. This CDR3 region has 15 residues. V was trimmed by 5 bases and J by 3 bases, leaving 11 bases between them. Germline loops: CDR1 MDHEN, CDR2 SYDVKM. Written as DNA, the CDR3 is TGTGCCAGCAGTCCCTTTCGGGGCTATAATTCACCCCTCCACTTT. It specifies CASSPFRGYNSPLHF.

The chain is built from TRBV28 and TRBJ2-3; D perhaps matches TRBD2 (5 bases). This CDR3 has 15 residues. Trimming took 5 bases from V and 3 from J, leaving 15 bases between them. Germline CDR1 and CDR2: MDHEN and SYDVKM. The CDR3 region is CASSPHGEWTDTQYF. The CDR3 nucleotides read TGTGCCAGCAGTCCCCATGGGGAGTGGACAGATACGCAGTATTTT.

This chain uses TRBV30 with TRBJ2-7, with 9 bases fitting TRBD1. The CDR3 loop spans 14 amino acids. In germline, CDR1 is GTSNPN, CDR2 SVGIG (reference sequence). Germline trimming cut 4 bases from V and 3 bases from J; bases unmatched to any gene: 7. The CDR3 region has the DNA TGTGCCTGGACAACCGGGACAGGGATCTACGAGCAGTACTTC. This gives the protein CAWTTGTGIYEQYF.